The clone carrying this TCR beta chain has just one count. The table came from immunoSEQ multiplex PCR; TCRdb's copy has only in-frame clones and leaves some out. The sample shows fewer than 350,000 clones, 86% of them seen only once. One Seattle source followed patients from active infection through their disease course. These data originate in a study of blood T cell repertoires in COVID-19. Turning to the study itself: Spain, Italy and the United States supplied samples that represented acute and convalescent COVID-19.

Trimming took 3 bases from V and 5 from J; bases not matched to a gene: 3. This CDR3 comprises 14 residues. Germline V gene sequence: CDR1 MGHDK, CDR2 SYGVNS. V is TRBV25-1 and J is TRBJ2-3, with 9 positions matching TRBD1. This clonotype originated in a woman in her 30s with COVID-19, enrolled during active disease. The sample taken for sequencing was peripheral blood. Written as DNA, the CDR3 is TGTGCCAGCAGTGATCGGACAGGGGAAGATACGCAGTATTTT. It specifies CASSDRTGEDTQYF.